The 26 T cell receptor beta chains below all came from one sample that was sequenced in a study of blood T cell repertoires in COVID-19. Repertoires were generated with immunoSEQ multiplex PCR, while TCRdb's copy carries only in-frame clones and drops some. The sample consists of around 150,000 clones, roughly four fifths of them appearing once. The sample taken for sequencing was PBMCs or T cells enriched from blood (not recorded which). Source of these receptors: a man aged 45-65 years who had recovered from COVID-19.

V is TRBV28 and J is TRBJ2-6, with D unresolved. CDR3 length equals 12 residues. Trimming took 8 bases from V and 2 from J, leaving 4 bases between them. Germline-derived CDR1 and CDR2 are MDHEN and SYDVKM. The CDR3 coding sequence is TGTGCCAGCCTAACTGGGGCCAACGTCCTGACTTTC. This translates into CASLTGANVLTF.

This chain connects TRBV28 to TRBJ1-2; 11 nucleotides agree with TRBD1. The CDR3 spans 17 residues. Trimming cost V 6 bases and J 4 bases; bases outside gene matches: 13. Germline loops: CDR1 MDHEN, CDR2 SYDVKM. CDR3 residues: CASRPSGQGGRGYGYTF. The CDR3, as DNA: TGTGCCAGCAGGCCCTCGGGACAGGGGGGTAGGGGCTATGGCTACACCTTC.

V usage is TRBV12-3 or TRBV12-4 and J usage is TRBJ1-5; no reliable D call. Trimming left V 5 bases short and J 10 bases short, with 15 bases between. The CDR3 is 13 amino acids. CDR3 loop: CASSLSSSSPQHF. CDR3 in DNA: TGTGCCAGCAGTCTATCCTCCTCTAGTCCCCAGCATTTT.

The chain combines TRBV27 with TRBJ2-5; a possible D gene is TRBD2 (5 bases). V lost 6 bases and J 3 bases, leaving 11 bases between the germline ends. There are 13 residues in the CDR3. Germline V CDR1 and CDR2: MNHEY, SMNVEV (reference sequence). Here the CDR3 DNA reads TGTGCCAGCAGCCTAGCAGTAAAAGAGACCCAGTACTTC. Protein sequence: CASSLAVKETQYF.

The rearrangement links TRBV7-2 to TRBJ2-1; 7 nucleotides line up with TRBD2. The CDR3 extends over 15 amino acids. The V and J ends lost 6 bases and 8 bases, in that order; junction bases with no gene match: 13. The germline V gene encodes CDR1 SGHTA and CDR2 FQGNSA. CDR3: CASSRDYLRRDEQFF. The CDR3 DNA is TGTGCCAGCAGTCGGGACTATCTAAGAAGGGATGAGCAGTTCTTC.

The J gene is TRBJ2-5, the V gene TRBV19, with TRBD2 identical over 14 bases. Trimming at V came to 8 bases and at J to 4 bases, leaving 9 bases not matched to a gene. CDR3 length equals 16 residues. The V gene's germline CDR1 is LNHDA and CDR2 SQIVND (reference sequence). CDR3 loop: CASSMGLAGAAETQYF. The CDR3 DNA reads TGTGCCAGTTCGATGGGACTAGCGGGAGCGGCAGAGACCCAGTACTTC.

This clone was observed a few times. V usage is TRBV4-1 and J usage is TRBJ2-7; 8 bases map to TRBD2. Germline-derived CDR1 and CDR2 are MGHRA and YSYEKL. CDR3 length equals 16 residues. Trimming took 2 bases from V and 4 from J; bases not matched to a gene: 10. The CDR3 loop reads CASSQSSGSVGYEQYF. The CDR3 nucleotides are TGCGCCAGCAGCCAATCCAGCGGGAGCGTGGGATACGAGCAGTACTTC.

The chain uses TRBV25-1 and TRBJ2-7, with D uncertain. Looked up from germline, CDR1 is MGHDK and CDR2 is SYGVNS. The CDR3 is made up of 12 amino acids. The ends were cut back, 5 bases at V and 3 bases at J, with 8 bases in the middle. CDR3 sequence: CASSKLGYEQYF. The CDR3 DNA reads as TGTGCCAGCAGTAAACTTGGCTACGAGCAGTACTTC.

V and J are TRBV28 and TRBJ2-1; TRBD1 aligns across 8 bases. The CDR3 spans 17 residues. With 6 bases clipped from V and 1 base from J, the junction kept 11 bases outside the gene matches. The germline CDR1 and CDR2 sequences are MDHEN and SYDVKM. The CDR3 nucleotides are TGTGCCAGCAGCCCCTTCGGACGGGACAGGTCCTACAATGAGCAGTTCTTC. Amino acids: CASSPFGRDRSYNEQFF.

The rearrangement joins TRBV28 to TRBJ1-1; no clear D gene. V shed 3 bases and J shed 3 bases, with 5 bases lying between them. Germline lookup yields CDR1 MDHEN and CDR2 SYDVKM. CDR3 length: 12 amino acids. The CDR3: CASSFRDTEAFF. The CDR3 DNA reads TGTGCCAGCAGTTTTCGGGACACTGAAGCTTTCTTT.

J is TRBJ2-2 and V is TRBV29-1; no clear D gene. Trimming shortened V by 4 bases and J by 1 base, and 10 bases separated the two germline ends. CDR1 and CDR2 from the germline V gene are SQVTM and ANQGSEA. The CDR3 runs 14 residues. Written as DNA, the CDR3 is TGCAGCGTTGCCTGGCAGATGAACACCGGGGAGCTGTTTTTT. It specifies CSVAWQMNTGELFF.

This clone was counted a few times. J is TRBJ2-1 and V is TRBV18; possibly TRBD2 for D (6 bases). Deletions cut 3 bases from V and 2 bases from J, with 14 bases between. Germline assignment: CDR1 KGHSH and CDR2 LQKENI. The CDR3 runs 16 residues. The CDR3 nucleotides read TGTGCCAGCTCACCTTTGACTAGTGGGACCTACAATGAGCAGTTCTTC. It is translated as CASSPLTSGTYNEQFF.

The rearrangement links TRBV27 to TRBJ2-2; 9 bases match TRBD1. The CDR3 consists of 16 residues. Germline assignment: CDR1 MNHEY and CDR2 SMNVEV (reference sequence). V shed 5 bases and J 1 base; nucleotides not matched to a gene: 5. The CDR3 DNA reads TGTGCCAGCAGTCTTCGGGACAGGGTGAACACCGGGGAGCTGTTTTTT. This translates into CASSLRDRVNTGELFF.

V and J are TRBV9 and TRBJ1-4; a possible D gene is TRBD1 (5 bases). Germline assignment: CDR1 SGDLS and CDR2 YYNGEE. Trimming took off 3 bases at V and 7 bases at J, with 13 bases between the two ends. The CDR3 has 14 amino acids. This chain's CDR3 is CASSEEGISEKLFF. CDR3 in DNA: TGTGCCAGCAGCGAGGAGGGGATAAGTGAAAAACTGTTTTTT.

A single count supports this clone. The CDR3 coding sequence is TGTGCCAGCATTCTGCGGGGAAGTTACAATGAGCAGTTCTTC. Translated: CASILRGSYNEQFF. The chain carries TRBV6-5 and TRBJ2-1, with D possibly TRBD2 on 6 matching bases. With 7 bases removed from V and 4 bases from J, the gap between germline ends came to 14 bases. This CDR3 comprises 14 residues. The germline gives CDR1 MNHEY, CDR2 SVGAGI.

This chain uses TRBV6-5 with TRBJ1-2; perhaps TRBD1 as D (6 bases). This CDR3 region has 14 residues. CDR1 and CDR2 (germline): MNHEY, SVGAGI. V lost 7 bases and J 0 bases, leaving 12 bases between the germline ends. The CDR3 spells CASTRGGTNYGYTF. The CDR3 DNA follows: TGTGCCAGCACCAGGGGCGGTACTAACTATGGCTACACCTTC.

The gene calls are TRBV11-2 and TRBJ2-2, with a tentative D call TRBD2 (6 bases). V shed 6 bases and J shed 5 bases, with 13 bases lying between them. This CDR3 region has 14 residues. Germline assignment: CDR1 SGHAT and CDR2 FQNNGV. In nucleotides, the CDR3 is TGTGCCAGCAGTCTCCAGCGGGTAACCGGGGAGCTGTTTTTT. Translation gives CASSLQRVTGELFF.

This chain connects TRBV28 to TRBJ1-2, with TRBD1 as a possible D gene (5 bases). Germline V gene sequence: CDR1 MDHEN, CDR2 SYDVKM. V dropped 3 bases and J dropped 3 bases, with 14 bases sitting between them. CDR3 length: 15 amino acids. The CDR3 DNA follows: TGTGCCAGCAGTTTTCGGGGGTCTTATGACTATGGCTACACCTTC. This sequence encodes CASSFRGSYDYGYTF.

This clone was counted only a few times. The chain combines TRBV5-4 with TRBJ2-2, with D tentatively TRBD2 (6 bases). V was trimmed by 4 bases and J by 1 base, leaving 8 bases between them. CDR1 is SGHNT and CDR2 is YYREEE in the germline V gene (reference sequence). This CDR3 contains 14 residues. The CDR3: CASSHGGNTGELFF. Here the CDR3 DNA reads TGTGCCAGCAGCCACGGGGGGAACACCGGGGAGCTGTTTTTT. Full variable domain (missing parts from reference TRBV5-4 and TRBJ2-2): ETGVTQSPTHLIKTRGQQVTLRCSSQSGHNTVSWYQQALGQGPQFIFQYYREEENGRGNFPPRFSGLQFPNYSSELNVNALELDDSALYLCASSHGGNTGELFFGEGSRLTVL.

The rearrangement joins TRBV3-1 (or the pseudogene TRBV3-2) to TRBJ2-7; 8 bases are a match to TRBD2. The CDR3 runs 14 residues. V lost 4 bases and J lost 6; bases outside the gene matches: 8. Germline CDR1 is LGHDT and CDR2 is YNNKEL (reference sequence). The CDR3 loop is CASSPSGLGSEQYF. DNA of the CDR3: TGTGCCAGCAGCCCATCGGGACTAGGGAGCGAGCAGTACTTC.

The J gene is TRBJ2-3, the V gene TRBV11-3; weak D call: TRBD2 (5 bases). Germline V gives CDR1 SGHNT, CDR2 YENEEA. The CDR3 has 15 residues. The V and J ends lost 4 bases and 1 base respectively, with 12 bases between them. CDR3: CASSSRGSGTDTQYF. CDR3 nucleotide sequence: TGTGCCAGCAGCTCCCGCGGGTCAGGCACAGATACGCAGTATTTT.

The J gene is TRBJ2-3, the V gene TRBV9; 11 bases match TRBD2. J gave up 0 bases and V 0 bases, and 3 bases lay outside the gene matches. Germline V lookup: CDR1 SGDLS, CDR2 YYNGEE. The CDR3 totals 17 residues. The CDR3 nucleotides read TGTGCCAGCAGCGTAGGACTAGCGGGGACTAGCACAGATACGCAGTATTTT. It codes for CASSVGLAGTSTDTQYF. The variable domain in full, completed from reference TRBV9 and TRBJ2-3, reads DSGVTQTPKHLITATGQRVTLRCSPRSGDLSVYWYQQSLDQGLQFLIQYYNGEERAKGNILERFSAQQFPDLHSELNLSSLELGDSALYFCASSVGLAGTSTDTQYFGPGTRLTVL.

This clone has only a few counts. The junction shows a germline mismatch at one end, possibly a read error. The V call is TRBV10-3, the J call TRBJ2-3, with no clear D. This CDR3 has 14 amino acids. Germline V gene sequence: CDR1 ENHRY, CDR2 SYGVKD. Written as DNA, the CDR3 is TGTGCCATCAGTGGGTTAAGTAGCACGGATACGCAGTATTTT. Protein sequence: CAISGLSSTDTQYF.

The CDR3 protein is CASSHAQVDEKLFF. The CDR3 coding sequence is TGTGCCAGCAGCCACGCACAGGTGGATGAAAAACTGTTTTTT. The chain carries TRBV5-4 and TRBJ1-4; a possible D gene is TRBD1 (5 bases). In germline, CDR1 is SGHNT, CDR2 YYREEE (reference sequence). The CDR3 is made up of 14 amino acids. Trimming took off 4 bases at V and 6 bases at J, with 13 bases between the two ends.

The chain's CDR3 is CASSPPLAGHSGANVLTF. CDR3 bases: TGTGCCAGCAGCCCTCCCCTTGCGGGTCACTCTGGGGCCAACGTCCTGACTTTC. The rearrangement joins TRBV3-1 (or the pseudogene TRBV3-2) to TRBJ2-6; a possible D gene is TRBD2 (5 bases). The CDR3 consists of 18 residues. Germline CDR1 reads LGHDT; CDR2 reads YNNKEL (reference sequence). V lost 4 bases to trimming and J lost 0 bases, with 16 bases between them.

This clone was counted at least ten times. This chain connects TRBV6-1 to TRBJ2-1; D might be TRBD1 (5 bases). V was trimmed by 3 bases and J by 10 bases, leaving 19 bases between them. Germline values: CDR1 MNHNS, CDR2 SASEGT. This CDR3 comprises 15 residues. For the CDR3, the DNA is TGTGCCAGCAGTGAGCACAGTAGGGGCCAGGGAGAGCAGTTCTTC. It translates to CASSEHSRGQGEQFF.